The rows below give T cell receptor beta chains drawn from one sample of a study of blood T cells in healthy people across ages. TCRdb called the 5' RACE reads again in MiXCR, with one record for every CDR3 protein. Of over 300,000 distinct CDR3 sequences listed, about half are singletons. Sequenced: blood. These receptors originate from a man aged 55-75 years in good health. CDR3s include the opening cysteine and the closing phenylalanine or tryptophan. The D gene is left open where the match is weak. Rows may omit the clone size; those that give it use once, few, many or a size class.

TRBD2,TRBV5-1,TRBJ2-3,-,CASSWPSGSGTDTQYF
TRBD2,TRBV20-1,TRBJ2-1,-,CSASGLAGARRNEQFF
-,TRBV10-3,TRBJ1-2,few,CAITAGGNGYTF
TRBD2,TRBV4-1,TRBJ2-1,many,CASSHPGLAGGHSYNEQFF
TRBD1,TRBV7-7,TRBJ2-3,few,CASSPGQGTQYF
TRBD1,TRBV19,TRBJ1-2,-,CASSIRTGRSDYGYTF
-,TRBV5-6,TRBJ2-6,-,CASSLKLTGANVLTF
TRBD1,TRBV7-8,TRBJ2-7,-,CASSWGQGYAEQYF
-,TRBV5-1,TRBJ2-7,many,CASSLEGLSYEQYF
-,TRBV12-5,TRBJ2-3,many,CASGLPPTQYF
TRBD1,TRBV4-1,TRBJ1-2,-,CASSQDRWDREYGYTF
-,TRBV28,TRBJ2-7,-,CASTVAALGGYEQYF